This TCR beta chain was sequenced for a study of blood T cell repertoires in COVID-19. The overall study: The samples span acute and convalescent COVID-19 from the United States, Italy and Spain. In each case, the material was cDNA or gDNA derived from T cells, B-cell-depleted T cells, or PBMCs.

J gave up 4 bases and V 3 bases, and 3 bases lay outside the gene matches. The CDR3 extends over 14 amino acids. Germline CDR1 reads LGHNT; CDR2 reads FRNRAP. The authors' processing: Cell counts per sample came from amplifying reference gene primers. Sequencing used immunoSEQ multiplex PCR; TCRdb keeps in-frame clones, though not all of them. That table furnishes V, J and clone size, whereas the DNA furnished D and trimming. The top ten hold roughly 13% of the sample, which has 52,000 or so clones, approximately 82% seen once. This clone was seen only once. The rearrangement joins TRBV12-5 to TRBJ2-5, with 9 nucleotides matching TRBD2. The sequenced sample was peripheral blood. The sequence derives from a human donor in a cohort sampled during active COVID-19. CDR3 residues: CASGLGRGGETQYF. The CDR3 DNA reads as TGTGCTAGTGGTTTAGGGCGGGGGGGAGAGACCCAGTACTTC.